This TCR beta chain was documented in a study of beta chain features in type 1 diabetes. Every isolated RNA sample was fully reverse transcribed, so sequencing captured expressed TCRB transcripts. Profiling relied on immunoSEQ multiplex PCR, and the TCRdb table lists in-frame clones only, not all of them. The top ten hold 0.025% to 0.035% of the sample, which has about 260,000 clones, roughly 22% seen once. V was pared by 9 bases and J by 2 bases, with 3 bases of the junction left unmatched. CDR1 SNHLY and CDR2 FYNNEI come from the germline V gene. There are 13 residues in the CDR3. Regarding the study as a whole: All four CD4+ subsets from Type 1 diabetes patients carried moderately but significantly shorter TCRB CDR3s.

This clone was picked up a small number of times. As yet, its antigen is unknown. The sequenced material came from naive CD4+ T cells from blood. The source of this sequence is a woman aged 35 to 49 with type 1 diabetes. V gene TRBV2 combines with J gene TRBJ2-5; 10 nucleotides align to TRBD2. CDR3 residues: CASRTSGQETQYF. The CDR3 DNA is TGTGCCAGTCGGACTAGCGGACAAGAGACCCAGTACTTC.